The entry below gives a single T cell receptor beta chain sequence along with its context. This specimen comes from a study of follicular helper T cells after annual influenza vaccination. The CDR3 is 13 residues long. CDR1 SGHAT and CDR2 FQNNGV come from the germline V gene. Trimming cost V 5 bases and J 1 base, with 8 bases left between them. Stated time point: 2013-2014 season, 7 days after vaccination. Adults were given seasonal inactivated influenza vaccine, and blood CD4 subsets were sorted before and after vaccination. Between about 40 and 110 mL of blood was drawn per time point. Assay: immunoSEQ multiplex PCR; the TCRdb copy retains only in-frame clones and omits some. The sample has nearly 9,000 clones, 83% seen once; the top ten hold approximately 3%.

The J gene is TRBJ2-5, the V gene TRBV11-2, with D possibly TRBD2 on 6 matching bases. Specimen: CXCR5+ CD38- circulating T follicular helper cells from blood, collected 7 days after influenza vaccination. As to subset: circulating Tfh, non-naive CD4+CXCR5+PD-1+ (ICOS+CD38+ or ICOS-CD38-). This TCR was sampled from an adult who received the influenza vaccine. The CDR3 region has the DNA TGTGCCAGCAGCCCGGGACTCCAAGAGACCCAGTACTTC. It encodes CASSPGLQETQYF.